Listed here are 18 T cell receptor beta chains from one sample, sequenced in a study of tumor-infiltrating lymphocytes in primary liver carcinoma (dated by TCRdb to the late 2010s). Sequencing took place on an Illumina HiSeq 2500. Starting from approximately 500 ng total RNA, TCRbeta-specific cDNA was produced by reverse transcription with a constant-region primer and ProtoScript II reverse transcriptase. Construction of the TCRbeta libraries relied on three nested rounds of multiplex PCR, following a slightly modified ARM-PCR procedure. Each of the first two PCR rounds ran for approximately 10 cycles and used multiplex TRBV1-TRBV30 forward primers together with a Cbeta reverse primer. The public sequencing data were trimmed at Q25 with fastp and processed into clonotypes with MiXCR by TCRdb, which kept only in-frame beta chains. Each CDR3 protein gets just one entry, which takes the most common genes and DNA from the rows behind it. Within this sample are fewer than 400,000 distinct CDR3 sequences, with approximately 54% of them counted one time only. The top ten hold over 15% of the sample.

Blood RNA was extracted from unsorted whole blood using TRIzol reagent, and germline DNA was obtained with the DNeasy Blood & Tissue kit. Sequencing input: peripheral blood. The receptor set was obtained from a woman in her 30s with primary liver carcinoma and hepatitis B virus infection.

This clonotype was seen a handful of times. With a much larger clone just one base away, this may be a read error. The CDR3 sequence is CSVRLAGYRELFF. Written as DNA, the CDR3 is TGCAGCGTCCGACTAGCGGGTTACAGGGAGCTGTTTTTT. This sequence joins TRBV29-1 and TRBJ2-2; 10 positions agree with TRBD2. The CDR3 spans 13 residues. The V gene's germline CDR1 is SQVTM and CDR2 ANQGSEA. V shed 6 bases, J shed 9 bases, and the junction held 7 bases outside the gene matches.

Comment on this clonotype: One end of the junction varies from germline; a read error may be responsible. This chain connects TRBV7-9 to TRBJ1-2; D uncertain. The germline V gene encodes CDR1 SEHNR and CDR2 FQNEAQ (reference sequence). This CDR3 has 12 amino acids. CDR3 nucleotides: TGTGCCAGCAACTTACCGGGCTACGGCTACACCTTC. It yields the protein CASNLPGYGYTF. Drawing the rest from reference TRBV7-9 and TRBJ1-2, the complete variable domain is DTGVSQNPRHKITKRGQNVTFRCDPISEHNRLYWYRQTLGQGPEFLTYFQNEAQLEKSRLLSDRFSAERPKGSFSTLEIQRTEQGDSAMYLCASNLPGYGYTFGSGTRLTVV.

In the case of this clonotype: Germline is not matched at one junction end, which may reflect a read error. This chain uses TRBV12-3 or TRBV12-4 with TRBJ2-3; a possible D gene is TRBD2 (5 bases). The CDR3 has 15 amino acids. CDR3 bases: TGTGCCAGCAGAACCGGGGATAGAGAAAGAGATATGCAGTATTTT. Its translation: CASRTGDRERDMQYF.

V usage is TRBV5-1 and J usage is TRBJ1-4; D is ambiguous. This CDR3 contains 15 residues. The germline V gene encodes CDR1 SGHRS and CDR2 YFSETQ. Between the trimmed V and J ends, which lost 1 base and 0 bases, there was a span of 7 bases. This CDR3 is CASSLMTPTNEKLFF. CDR3 bases: TGCGCCAGCAGCTTGATGACTCCAACTAATGAAAAACTGTTTTTT.

Note on this clonotype: The junction departs from germline at one end; a sequencing error may be responsible. This rearrangement joins TRBV6-5 to TRBJ2-1; D is unresolved. Germline assignment: CDR1 MNHEY and CDR2 SVGAGI. This CDR3 is built from 15 residues. In DNA, the CDR3 is TGTGCCAGCAGCCGAACTTATTGGGCTTACAATGAGCAGTCCTTC. It yields the protein CASSRTYWAYNEQSF.

The rearrangement uses TRBV30 and TRBJ2-7; TRBD2 aligns across 8 bases. The germline CDR1 and CDR2 sequences are GTSNPN and SVGIG (reference sequence). The CDR3 totals 15 residues. Trimming removed 8 bases from V and 4 bases from J; junction bases left unmatched: 16. CDR3: CAGRGGGFSTYEQYF. CDR3 in DNA: TGTGCCGGTAGGGGCGGGGGGTTTTCTACTTACGAGCAGTACTTC.

This clonotype was seen a few times. The chain links TRBV6-1 to TRBJ2-7, with 11 bases fitting TRBD1. Germline V gene lookup returns CDR1 MNHNS and CDR2 SASEGT. This CDR3 spans 16 amino acids. V lost 7 bases to trimming and J lost 2 bases; unmatched junction nucleotides: 10. The CDR3 nucleotides are TGTGCCAGCATAGCAGGCCCGGGACAGGGGGCCTACGAGCAGTACTTC. Protein sequence: CASIAGPGQGAYEQYF.

The chain uses TRBV21-1 and TRBJ2-1; the table's D call, TRBD1, has no DNA check behind it. TRBV21-1 is assigned pseudogene status. CDR3 length equals 14 residues. The CDR3 is CVSSKNRVDNEQFF. CDR3 in DNA: TGTGTCAGCAGCAAGAACAGGGTTGACAATGAGCAGTTCTTC.

The CDR3 protein is CAIRNSGGDCGYTF. The DNA for the CDR3 is TGTGCCATCAGAAACAGCGGGGGGGACTGTGGCTACACCTTC. The rearrangement joins TRBV10-3 to TRBJ1-2; a possible D gene is TRBD1 (5 bases). CDR1 and CDR2 (germline): ENHRY, SYGVKD. The V end was cut by 6 bases, the J end by 7 bases, with 18 bases between. This CDR3 has 14 amino acids.

The chain couples TRBV29-1 to TRBJ2-1; no definite D call. Germline V gene lookup returns CDR1 SQVTM and CDR2 ANQGSEA. The CDR3 runs 14 residues. For the CDR3, the DNA is TGCAGAGCATCCCAGAACAGTCCGTACAATGAGCAGTTCTTC. Amino acid sequence: CRASQNSPYNEQFF.

Notes on this clonotype: One end of the junction does not line up with germline, which may come from a read error. The V gene is TRBV12-3 or TRBV12-4, the J gene TRBJ2-3; TRBD1 agrees at 9 bases. The CDR3 length is 15 residues. CDR3 nucleotides: TGTGCCAACAGTTTCTTGGGACAGGGCCCAGGTACGCAGTATTTT. Its translation: CANSFLGQGPGTQYF.

The chain joins TRBV12-3 or TRBV12-4 to TRBJ2-1, with a weak D call TRBD1 (5 bases). V lost 6 bases and J 7 bases, leaving 16 bases between the germline ends. CDR3 length: 14 amino acids. The CDR3: CASSYRINLNEQFF. Here the CDR3 DNA reads TGTGCCAGCAGCTACAGGATTAATTTAAATGAGCAGTTCTTC.

J is TRBJ2-7 and V is TRBV10-2, with TRBD2 matching 8 bases. The CDR3 totals 14 residues. V lost 6 bases to trimming and J lost 7 bases; unmatched junction nucleotides: 11. Germline-derived CDR1 and CDR2 are WSHSY and SAAADI. CDR3 bases: TGCGCCAGCAGGGACAGCGGGAGAGGGGATGAGCAGTACTTC. It specifies CASRDSGRGDEQYF.

As concerns this clonotype: A much larger clone lies a single base off, so this may be a read error. The conserved final phenylalanine or tryptophan is absent from the CDR3, which likely points to a read error. This chain connects TRBV29-1 to TRBJ2-7; no reliable D call. The CDR3 loop spans 11 amino acids. The V end was cut by 7 bases, the J end by 2 bases, with 9 bases between. The germline V gene encodes CDR1 SQVTM and CDR2 ANQGSEA. CDR3 residues: CSAHGAYEQYL. The CDR3 DNA is TGCAGCGCTCACGGAGCCTACGAGCAGTACCTC.

With respect to this clonotype: This may stem from a read error, because a much larger clone lies one nucleotide away. The chain uses TRBV29-1 and TRBJ2-3; 7 bases align to TRBD1. V lost 6 bases to trimming and J lost 5 bases; unmatched junction nucleotides: 8. The CDR3 extends over 13 amino acids. Germline loops: CDR1 SQVTM, CDR2 ANQGSEA. CDR3 sequence (DNA): TGCAGCGTCTGGGACAGCGTAGGAGATACGCAGTATTTT. Amino acids: CSVWDSVGDTQYF.

This clonotype came up once. A much larger clone sits a single nucleotide away, making a read error possible. The chain joins TRBV6-1 to TRBJ2-7; the match to TRBD1 covers 12 bases. This CDR3 is 15 amino acids long. Germline CDR1 is MNHNS and CDR2 is SASEGT. CDR3 amino acids: CAISERDRGPYEQYF. CDR3 nucleotides: TGTGCCATCAGTGAAAGGGACAGGGGGCCCTACGAGCAGTACTTC.

Only one count was recorded for this clonotype. One base away lies a much larger clone, so this may be a sequencing read error. The chain combines TRBV6-6 with TRBJ1-2, with D perhaps TRBD1 (5 bases). The CDR3 is made up of 13 amino acids. Per germline, CDR1 MNHNY and CDR2 SVGAGI (reference sequence). CDR3 coding DNA: TGTGTCAGTGGTCCGGGGCGAAACTATGGCTACACCTTC. Its translation is CVSGPGRNYGYTF.

Regarding this clonotype: A much more abundant neighbour one base away suggests this may be a read error. The chain has TRBV12-3 or TRBV12-4 and TRBJ2-3; the D is unclear. The CDR3 is made up of 10 amino acids. The CDR3 coding sequence is TGTGCCAGCAGCACAGATACGCACTATTTT. Protein product: CASSTDTHYF.